These 31 T cell receptor beta chains were all obtained from the same sample, sequenced in a study of identical twins' blood T cells. MiXCR, run by TCRdb on the 5' RACE reads, gives a single entry per CDR3 protein. The table records 350,000 to 450,000 distinct CDR3 sequences, about 28% of them present only once. Sequenced input: PBMCs. These receptors were obtained from a woman aged 18 to 55 in good health.

The table lists this clonotype with many counts. The CDR3 reads CSANRDSDWGELFF. As DNA, the CDR3 is TGCAGTGCTAACCGGGACAGCGATTGGGGGGAGCTGTTTTTT. V gene TRBV20-1 combines with J gene TRBJ2-2; 7 bases line up with TRBD1. This CDR3 is built from 14 residues. V dropped 4 bases and J dropped 8; count of bases not matched to a gene: 10. Germline values: CDR1 DFQATT, CDR2 SNEGSKA (reference sequence).

CDR3 amino acids: CASSPWGTGGYQPQHF. CDR3 DNA: TGTGCCAGTAGCCCCTGGGGGACAGGGGGTTACCAGCCCCAGCATTTT. The chain combines TRBV19 with TRBJ1-5, with TRBD1 matching over 11 bases. J lost 7 bases, V lost 6 bases, and 11 bases had no gene match. The germline CDR1 and CDR2 sequences are LNHDA and SQIVND (reference sequence). The CDR3 spans 16 residues.

This clonotype has only a few counts. The chain couples TRBV15 to TRBJ1-5; D uncertain. The CDR3 is 15 residues long. Trimming took off 1 base at V and 2 bases at J, with 9 bases between the two ends. Germline lookup yields CDR1 LNHNV and CDR2 YYDKDF (reference sequence). CDR3 amino acids: CATSRGEGGNQPQHF. CDR3 coding DNA: TGTGCCACCAGCAGAGGCGAAGGAGGCAATCAGCCCCAGCATTTT.

This clonotype came up a few times. The genes are TRBV20-1 and TRBJ2-1, with D possibly being TRBD2 (5 bases). Deletions cut 5 bases from V and 9 bases from J, with 20 bases between. The CDR3 sequence is 14 residues long. In germline, CDR1 is DFQATT, CDR2 SNEGSKA (reference sequence). CDR3 residues: CSAFPAEVGSEQFF. CDR3 DNA: TGCAGTGCTTTTCCCGCGGAGGTGGGAAGTGAGCAGTTCTTC.

This clonotype was detected only a few times. The CDR3 protein is CASGSFVAFLGELFF. The CDR3 nucleotides are TGTGCCAGCGGTAGCTTCGTTGCCTTCTTGGGGGAGCTGTTTTTT. The chain uses TRBV28 and TRBJ2-2; D remains unclear. This CDR3 is built from 15 residues. Trimming pared 8 bases from V and 8 bases from J, leaving 21 bases between. The germline V gene encodes CDR1 MDHEN and CDR2 SYDVKM.

This clonotype has a count of ten or more. The gene calls are TRBV7-2 and TRBJ1-6; maybe TRBD1 (5 bases). V was trimmed by 5 bases and J by 11 bases, leaving 16 bases between them. Germline lookup yields CDR1 SGHTA and CDR2 FQGNSA. CDR3 length: 14 residues. The CDR3 is CASSPTSGVTPLHF. The CDR3 bases are TGTGCCAGCAGCCCTACCTCGGGGGTTACACCCCTCCACTTT.

J is TRBJ1-1 and V is TRBV7-6; D gene unclear. This CDR3 contains 15 residues. Germline CDR1 reads SGHVS; CDR2 reads FNYEAQ. V was trimmed by 6 bases and J by 0 bases, leaving 14 bases between them. The CDR3 reads CASSPLKGMNTEAFF. In nucleotides, the CDR3 is TGTGCCAGCAGTCCCTTAAAGGGCATGAACACTGAAGCTTTCTTT.

V is TRBV2 and J is TRBJ1-5; 9 nucleotides line up with TRBD1. The J segment lost 7 bases and the V segment lost 6 bases, leaving 7 bases of the junction unmatched. Germline V lookup: CDR1 SNHLY, CDR2 FYNNEI. The CDR3 sequence is 14 residues long. CDR3 sequence: CASRQTGGRQPQHF. CDR3 DNA: TGTGCCAGCAGACAGACAGGGGGAAGACAGCCCCAGCATTTT.

The chain carries TRBV11-2 and TRBJ2-1, with 9 bases lining up with TRBD2. Germline loops: CDR1 SGHAT, CDR2 FQNNGV. The CDR3 totals 15 residues. The junction had 16 bases not matched to a gene; V was cut back by 3 bases and J by 16 bases. The DNA of the CDR3 is TGTGCCAGCAGCTTTGCCCCCCGGGGTAGCGGGAGTAAATTCTTC. It yields the protein CASSFAPRGSGSKFF.

This clonotype was counted a few times. V gene TRBV7-2 combines with J gene TRBJ2-1; no clear D. Germline-derived CDR1 and CDR2 are SGHTA and FQGNSA. V lost 11 bases, J lost 5 bases, and 16 bases lay in between. The CDR3 spans 13 residues. In DNA form, the CDR3 reads TGTGCCCCAACGCCAGGCGTCAACAATGAGCAGTTCTTC. It is translated as CAPTPGVNNEQFF.

The gene calls are TRBV9 and TRBJ1-3; TRBD1 matches 7 bases. The CDR3 sequence is 13 residues long. J gave up 4 bases and V 8 bases, and 6 bases lay outside the gene matches. Germline assignment: CDR1 SGDLS and CDR2 YYNGEE. CDR3: CASQQGYGNTIYF. CDR3 bases: TGTGCCAGTCAACAGGGGTACGGAAACACCATATATTTT.

This chain uses TRBV20-1 with TRBJ2-7; 9 bases map to TRBD2. The germline gives CDR1 DFQATT, CDR2 SNEGSKA (reference sequence). V trimming: 2 bases; J trimming: 3 bases; junction bases outside the gene matches: 14. The CDR3 length is 17 residues. The CDR3, as DNA: TGCAGTGCTAGAATAATTTATTCGCGGACTAGCGACTACGAGCAGTACTTC. Protein sequence: CSARIIYSRTSDYEQYF.

The V and J genes are TRBV20-1 and TRBJ2-6, with TRBD2 as a possible D gene (6 bases). The CDR3 loop spans 17 amino acids. Germline loops: CDR1 DFQATT, CDR2 SNEGSKA (reference sequence). The V end lost 0 bases, the J end lost 0 bases, and 12 bases lay between the germline ends. CDR3 bases: TGCAGTGCTAGAGATTCCGGAGGGATCTCTGGGGCCAACGTCCTGACTTTC. The encoded protein is CSARDSGGISGANVLTF.

The CDR3 region is CAISAGTGDDQPQHF. The CDR3 bases are TGTGCCATCAGTGCCGGGACAGGGGACGATCAGCCCCAGCATTTT. This chain links TRBV10-3 with TRBJ1-5; 10 bases map to TRBD1. The CDR3 is 15 amino acids. Germline V gives CDR1 ENHRY, CDR2 SYGVKD. J gave up 5 bases and V 4 bases, and 5 bases lay outside the gene matches.

The gene calls are TRBV27 and TRBJ1-5, with 8 nucleotides matching TRBD1. V was clipped by 6 bases and J by 4 bases; unmatched bases: 8. From germline, CDR1 is MNHEY and CDR2 SMNVEV (reference sequence). The CDR3 loop spans 15 amino acids. The CDR3 here is CASSPRDRRNQPQHF. The CDR3 nucleotides are TGTGCCAGCAGCCCCAGGGACAGGAGGAATCAGCCCCAGCATTTT.

This clonotype came up a few times. This chain uses TRBV20-1 with TRBJ1-1, with D unclear. This CDR3 is 11 amino acids long. Germline V gene lookup returns CDR1 DFQATT and CDR2 SNEGSKA (reference sequence). The ends were cut back, 6 bases at V and 4 bases at J, with 9 bases in the middle. CDR3 region: CSAKESTEAFF. CDR3 nucleotides: TGCAGTGCAAAGGAGTCCACTGAAGCTTTCTTT.

This clonotype was found a few times. The chain carries TRBV6-5 and TRBJ1-5; possible D gene TRBD1, 6 bases. Trimming took 5 bases from V and 2 from J, leaving 10 bases between them. Germline V CDR1 and CDR2: MNHEY, SVGAGI. The CDR3 loop spans 14 amino acids. In DNA form, the CDR3 reads TGTGCCAGCAGTCAGGGGTTTGGCAATCAGCCCCAGCATTTT. This sequence encodes CASSQGFGNQPQHF.

There are a few counts of this clonotype. The chain is built from TRBV29-1 and TRBJ2-2; D is tentatively TRBD1 or TRBD2 (5 bases each). This CDR3 comprises 14 residues. Trimming stripped 5 bases from V and 2 bases from J, with 12 bases between. Germline CDR1 reads SQVTM; CDR2 reads ANQGSEA. CDR3 residues: CSVRRDLNTGELFF. Here the CDR3 DNA reads TGCAGCGTTCGAAGGGACCTTAACACCGGGGAGCTGTTTTTT.

This clonotype showed up just a few times. The V gene is TRBV3-1, the J gene TRBJ2-3, with TRBD2 matching 8 bases. V was clipped by 4 bases and J by 0 bases; unmatched bases: 6. Germline CDR1 reads LGHDT; CDR2 reads YNNKEL (reference sequence). CDR3 length: 16 amino acids. The CDR3, as DNA: TGTGCCAGCAGCCCCAATAGCGGGGTTAGCACAGATACGCAGTATTTT. Its translation: CASSPNSGVSTDTQYF.

V and J are TRBV20-1 and TRBJ2-1; 7 positions match TRBD1. With V trimmed by 6 bases and J by 3 bases, 11 bases remained unmatched. The CDR3 is made up of 15 amino acids. From germline, CDR1 is DFQATT and CDR2 SNEGSKA (reference sequence). The CDR3 DNA follows: TGCAGTGCCTCCCGCCGACAGGGTCTCTACAATGAGCAGTTCTTC. Encoded protein: CSASRRQGLYNEQFF.

This clonotype occurred many times. This chain connects TRBV12-5 to TRBJ1-1; a weak D match, TRBD1 (5 bases). The CDR3 is made up of 14 amino acids. CDR1 is LGHNT and CDR2 is FRNRAP in the germline V gene. Deletions cut 6 bases from V and 2 bases from J, with 13 bases between. The CDR3 sequence is CASGLRGLNTEAFF. For the CDR3, the DNA is TGTGCTAGTGGCCTTCGGGGCCTTAACACTGAAGCTTTCTTT.

The gene calls are TRBV20-1 and TRBJ2-1, with TRBD2 as a possible D gene (6 bases). V dropped 5 bases and J dropped 7 bases, with 12 bases sitting between them. This CDR3 has 12 residues. CDR1 DFQATT and CDR2 SNEGSKA come from the germline V gene (reference sequence). CDR3 residues: CSAPESGNEQFF. DNA of the CDR3: TGCAGTGCTCCTGAAAGCGGGAATGAGCAGTTCTTC.

Of note for this clonotype: Relative to the germline gene, one junction end is altered; a read error may explain this. J is TRBJ2-2 and V is TRBV3-1; D remains ambiguous. This CDR3 comprises 12 residues. Looked up from germline, CDR1 is LGHDT and CDR2 is YNNKEL (reference sequence). The CDR3 protein is CASGQGTGELFF. The DNA of the CDR3 is TGTGCCAGCGGCCAAGGCACCGGGGAGCTGTTTTTT.

The V call is TRBV28, the J call TRBJ1-2; the D is unclear. The CDR3 consists of 12 residues. Germline V gives CDR1 MDHEN, CDR2 SYDVKM. V dropped 5 bases and J dropped 4 bases, with 8 bases sitting between them. The CDR3 sequence is CASSELSYGYTF. CDR3 nucleotides: TGTGCCAGCAGTGAACTGAGCTATGGCTACACCTTC.

This chain joins TRBV12-3 or TRBV12-4 and TRBJ1-1, with TRBD1 matching 8 bases. The V segment lost 1 base and the J segment 5 bases; nucleotides outside the gene matches: 12. The CDR3 is 17 amino acids. CDR3 sequence (DNA): TGTGCCAGCAGTTTAGGGTGGACAGGGTACAGTATTACTGAAGCTTTCTTT. As protein: CASSLGWTGYSITEAFF.

The chain links TRBV28 to TRBJ1-2; no reliable D call. CDR1 is MDHEN, CDR2 SYDVKM, per germline. This CDR3 comprises 14 residues. V lost 2 bases and J lost 6, with 13 bases in between. The CDR3 DNA follows: TGTGCCAGCAGTTTAAGACGGCAGTTGGATGGCTACACCTTC. This encodes CASSLRRQLDGYTF.

This clonotype has only a few counts. V is TRBV6-1 and J is TRBJ2-1; no clear D. Trimming removed 6 bases from V and 4 bases from J, with 16 bases in between. Germline V gives CDR1 MNHNS, CDR2 SASEGT. The CDR3 covers 15 residues. Here the CDR3 reads CASSPGGIPYNEQFF. CDR3 nucleotide sequence: TGTGCCAGCAGCCCAGGTGGGATCCCGTACAATGAGCAGTTCTTC.

The rearrangement joins TRBV20-1 to TRBJ2-4; TRBD2 agrees at 7 bases. The CDR3 sequence is 13 residues long. V lost 2 bases, J lost 7 bases, and 5 bases stayed unmatched. Germline loops: CDR1 DFQATT, CDR2 SNEGSKA (reference sequence). The CDR3 spells CSARRPGGNIQYF. CDR3 coding DNA: TGCAGTGCTAGACGGCCGGGAGGCAACATTCAGTACTTC.

A few counts support this clonotype. One end of the junction fails to match germline, which may point to a read error. The genes are TRBV6-2 or TRBV6-3 and TRBJ2-7, with 7 bases aligning to TRBD1. From germline, CDR1 is MNHEY and CDR2 SVGEGT. The CDR3 covers 14 residues. CDR3 bases: TGTGCCAGCAGTTTGTTAGGGGGCACTTACGAGCAGTACTTT. It yields the protein CASSLLGGTYEQYF.

V gene TRBV7-2 combines with J gene TRBJ2-1; D may correspond to TRBD1 or TRBD2 (5 bases each). Germline CDR1 and CDR2: SGHTA and FQGNSA. V was clipped by 6 bases and J by 0 bases, with 15 bases between them. This CDR3 region has 16 residues. The CDR3 sequence is CASRLLRGDSYNEQFF. Here the CDR3 DNA reads TGTGCCAGCAGATTACTACGAGGGGACTCCTACAATGAGCAGTTCTTC.

The chain has TRBV7-9 and TRBJ2-2; weak D call: TRBD2 (5 bases). The CDR3 runs 15 residues. Trimming removed 7 bases from V and 1 base from J, with 13 bases in between. Germline V lookup: CDR1 SEHNR, CDR2 FQNEAQ (reference sequence). The CDR3: CASIPFRGNTGELFF. CDR3 DNA: TGTGCCAGCATCCCTTTTCGGGGGAACACCGGGGAGCTGTTTTTT.